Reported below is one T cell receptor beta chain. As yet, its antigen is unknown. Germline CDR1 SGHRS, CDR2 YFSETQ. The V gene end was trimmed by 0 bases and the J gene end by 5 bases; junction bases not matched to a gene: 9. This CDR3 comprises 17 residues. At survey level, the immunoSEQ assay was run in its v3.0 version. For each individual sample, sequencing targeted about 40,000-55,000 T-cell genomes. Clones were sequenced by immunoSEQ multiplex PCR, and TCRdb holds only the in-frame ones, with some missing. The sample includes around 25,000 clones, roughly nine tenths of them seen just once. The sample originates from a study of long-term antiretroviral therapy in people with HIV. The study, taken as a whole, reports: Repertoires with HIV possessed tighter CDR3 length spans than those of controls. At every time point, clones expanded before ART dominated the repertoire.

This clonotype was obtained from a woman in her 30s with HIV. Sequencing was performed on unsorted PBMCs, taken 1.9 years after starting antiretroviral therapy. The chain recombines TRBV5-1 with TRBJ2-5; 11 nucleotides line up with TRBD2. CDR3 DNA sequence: TGCGCCAGCAGCTTGGCCGCGGCTAGCGGGGGGATGGAGACCCAGTACTTC. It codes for CASSLAAASGGMETQYF.